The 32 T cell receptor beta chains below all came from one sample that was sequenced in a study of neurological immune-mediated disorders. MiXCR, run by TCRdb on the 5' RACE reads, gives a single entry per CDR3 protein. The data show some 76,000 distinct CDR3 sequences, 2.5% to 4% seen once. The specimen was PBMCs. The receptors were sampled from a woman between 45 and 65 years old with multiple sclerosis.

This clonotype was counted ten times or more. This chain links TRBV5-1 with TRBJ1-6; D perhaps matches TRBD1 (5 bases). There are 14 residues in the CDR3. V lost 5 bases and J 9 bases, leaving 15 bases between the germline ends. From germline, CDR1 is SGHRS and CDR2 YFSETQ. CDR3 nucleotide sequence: TGCGCCAGCAGACGCCGGGACCCCGGTTCACCCCTCCACTTT. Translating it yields CASRRRDPGSPLHF.

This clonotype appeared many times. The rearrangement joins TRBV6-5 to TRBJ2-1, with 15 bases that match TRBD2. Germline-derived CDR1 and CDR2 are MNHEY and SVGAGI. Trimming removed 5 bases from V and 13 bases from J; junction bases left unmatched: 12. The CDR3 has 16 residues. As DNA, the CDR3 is TGTGCCAGCAGTCGTCATGGACTAGCGGGGGGGCCCAAACAGTTCTTC. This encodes CASSRHGLAGGPKQFF.

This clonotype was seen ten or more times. This chain's CDR3 is CSARDVGWDTEAFF. CDR3 bases: TGCAGTGCTAGAGATGTGGGTTGGGACACTGAAGCTTTCTTT. The chain uses TRBV20-1 and TRBJ1-1; no reliable D call. V lost 0 bases, J lost 3 bases, and 11 bases lay in between. Germline V gene lookup returns CDR1 DFQATT and CDR2 SNEGSKA (reference sequence). The CDR3 runs 14 residues.

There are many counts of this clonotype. CDR3 amino acids: CASSQGLTNYGYTF. In nucleotides, the CDR3 is TGTGCCAGCAGCCAGGGCCTGACTAACTATGGCTACACCTTC. The chain recombines TRBV7-6 with TRBJ1-2, with TRBD1 as a possible D gene (5 bases). Germline V lookup: CDR1 SGHVS, CDR2 FNYEAQ. The CDR3 covers 14 residues. Trimming shortened V by 5 bases and J by 0 bases, and 10 bases separated the two germline ends.

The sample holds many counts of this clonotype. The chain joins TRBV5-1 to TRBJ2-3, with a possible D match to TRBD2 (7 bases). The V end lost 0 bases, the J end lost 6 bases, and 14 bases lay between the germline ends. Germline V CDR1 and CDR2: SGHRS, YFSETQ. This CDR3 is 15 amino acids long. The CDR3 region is CASSLERGAGDTQYF. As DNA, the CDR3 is TGCGCCAGCAGCTTGGAACGGGGGGCGGGTGATACGCAGTATTTT.

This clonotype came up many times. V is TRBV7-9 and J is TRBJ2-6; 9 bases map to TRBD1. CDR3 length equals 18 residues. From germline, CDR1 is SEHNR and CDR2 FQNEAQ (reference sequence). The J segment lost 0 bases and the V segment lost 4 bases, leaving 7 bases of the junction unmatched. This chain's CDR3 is CASSSGTGPSSGANVLTF. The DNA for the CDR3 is TGTGCCAGCAGCTCCGGGACAGGGCCCAGCTCTGGGGCCAACGTCCTGACTTTC.

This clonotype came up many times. The CDR3 protein is CASSQENRRTDTQYF. The CDR3 region has the DNA TGTGCCAGCAGCCAGGAAAATCGGCGCACAGATACGCAGTATTTT. The chain employs TRBV4-2 and TRBJ2-3; no clear D gene. The germline CDR1 and CDR2 sequences are LGHNA and YNFKEQ. The CDR3 consists of 15 residues. Trimming left V 3 bases short and J 1 base short, with 11 bases between.

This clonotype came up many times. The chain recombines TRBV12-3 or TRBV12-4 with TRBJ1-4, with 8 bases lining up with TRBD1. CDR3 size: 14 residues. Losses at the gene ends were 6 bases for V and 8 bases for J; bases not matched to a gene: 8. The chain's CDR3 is CASSFDRGLEKLFF. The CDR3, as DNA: TGTGCCAGCAGCTTCGACAGGGGATTAGAAAAACTGTTTTTT.

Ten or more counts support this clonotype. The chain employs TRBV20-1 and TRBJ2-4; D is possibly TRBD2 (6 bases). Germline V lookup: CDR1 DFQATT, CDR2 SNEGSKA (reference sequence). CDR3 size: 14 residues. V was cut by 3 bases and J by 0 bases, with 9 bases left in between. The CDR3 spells CSASGGLAKNIQYF. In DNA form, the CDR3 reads TGCAGTGCTAGCGGGGGATTAGCCAAAAACATTCAGTACTTC.

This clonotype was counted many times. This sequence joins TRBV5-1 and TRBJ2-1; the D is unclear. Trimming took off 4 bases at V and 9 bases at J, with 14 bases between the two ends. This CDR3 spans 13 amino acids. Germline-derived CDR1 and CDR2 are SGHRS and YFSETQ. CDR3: CASSEVSHAEQFF. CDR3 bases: TGCGCCAGCAGCGAGGTCTCCCACGCTGAGCAGTTCTTC.

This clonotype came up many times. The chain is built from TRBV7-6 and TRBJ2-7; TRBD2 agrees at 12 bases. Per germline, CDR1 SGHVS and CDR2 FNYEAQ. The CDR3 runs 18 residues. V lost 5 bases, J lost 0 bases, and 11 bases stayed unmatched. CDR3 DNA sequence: TGTGCCAGCAGCCACGGGGTCGGGACTAGCGGGTACTCCTACGAGCAGTACTTC. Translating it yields CASSHGVGTSGYSYEQYF. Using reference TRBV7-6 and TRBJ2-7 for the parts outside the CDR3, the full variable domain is GAGVSQSPRYKVTKRGQDVALRCDPISGHVSLYWYRQALGQGPEFLTYFNYEAQQDKSGLPNDRFSAERPEGSISTLTIQRTEQRDSAMYRCASSHGVGTSGYSYEQYFGPGTRLTVT.

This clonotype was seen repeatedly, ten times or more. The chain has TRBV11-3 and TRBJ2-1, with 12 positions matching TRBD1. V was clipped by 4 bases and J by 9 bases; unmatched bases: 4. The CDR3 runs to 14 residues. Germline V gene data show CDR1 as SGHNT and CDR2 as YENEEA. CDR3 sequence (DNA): TGTGCCAGCAGCTCCGGGACAGGGGGCAGTGAGCAGTTCTTC. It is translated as CASSSGTGGSEQFF.

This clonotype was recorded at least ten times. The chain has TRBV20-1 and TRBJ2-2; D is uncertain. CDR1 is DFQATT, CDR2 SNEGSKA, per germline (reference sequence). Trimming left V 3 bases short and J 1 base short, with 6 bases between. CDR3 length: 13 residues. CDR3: CSARVGNTGELFF. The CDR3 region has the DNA TGCAGTGCTAGGGTCGGGAACACCGGGGAGCTGTTTTTT.

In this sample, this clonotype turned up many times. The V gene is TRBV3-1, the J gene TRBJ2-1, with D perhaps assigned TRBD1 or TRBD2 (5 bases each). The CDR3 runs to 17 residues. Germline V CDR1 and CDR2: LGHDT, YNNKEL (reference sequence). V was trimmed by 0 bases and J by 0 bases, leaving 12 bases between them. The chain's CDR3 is CASSQEGTTSSYNEQFF. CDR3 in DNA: TGTGCCAGCAGCCAAGAAGGGACCACTAGCTCCTACAATGAGCAGTTCTTC.

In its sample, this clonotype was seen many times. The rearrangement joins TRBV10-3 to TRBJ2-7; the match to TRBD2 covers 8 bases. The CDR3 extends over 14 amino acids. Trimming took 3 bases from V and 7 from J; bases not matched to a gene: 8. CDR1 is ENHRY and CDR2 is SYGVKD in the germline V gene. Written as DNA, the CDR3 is TGTGCCATCAGTGAAAGGGGACTAGATCTTGAGCAGTACTTC. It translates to CAISERGLDLEQYF.

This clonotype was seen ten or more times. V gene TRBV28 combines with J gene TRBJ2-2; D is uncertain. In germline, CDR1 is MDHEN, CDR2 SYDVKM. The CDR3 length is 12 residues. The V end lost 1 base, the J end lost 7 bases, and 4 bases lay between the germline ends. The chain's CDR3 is CASSLFNGELFF. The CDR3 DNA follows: TGTGCCAGCAGTTTATTTAACGGGGAGCTGTTTTTT.

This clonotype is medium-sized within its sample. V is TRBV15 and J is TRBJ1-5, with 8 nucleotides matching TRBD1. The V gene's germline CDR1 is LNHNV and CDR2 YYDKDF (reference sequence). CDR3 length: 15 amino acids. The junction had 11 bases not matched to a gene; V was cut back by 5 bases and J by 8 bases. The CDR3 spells CATSAHRGSNEPQHF. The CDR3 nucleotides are TGTGCCACCAGCGCTCACAGGGGGTCGAATGAGCCCCAGCATTTT.

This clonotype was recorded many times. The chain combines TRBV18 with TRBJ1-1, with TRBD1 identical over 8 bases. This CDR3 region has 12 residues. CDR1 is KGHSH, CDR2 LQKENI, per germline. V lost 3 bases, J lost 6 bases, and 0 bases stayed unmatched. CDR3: CASSPDRAEAFF. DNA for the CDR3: TGTGCCAGCTCACCGGACAGGGCTGAAGCTTTCTTT. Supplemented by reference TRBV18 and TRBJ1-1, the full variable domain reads NAGVMQNPRHLVRRRGQEARLRCSPMKGHSHVYWYRQLPEEGLKFMVYLQKENIIDESGMPKERFSAEFPKEGPSILRIQQVVRGDSAAYFCASSPDRAEAFFGQGTRLTVV.

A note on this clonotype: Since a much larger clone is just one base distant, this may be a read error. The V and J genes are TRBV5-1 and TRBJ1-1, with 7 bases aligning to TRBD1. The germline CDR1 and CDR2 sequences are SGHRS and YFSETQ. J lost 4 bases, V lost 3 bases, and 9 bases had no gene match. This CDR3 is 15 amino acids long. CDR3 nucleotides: TGCGCCAGCAGCTACGAGACAGGGATGTTCACTGAAGCTTTCTTT. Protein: CASSYETGMFTEAFF. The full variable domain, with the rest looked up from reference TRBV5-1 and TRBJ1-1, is KAGVTQTPRYLIKTRGQQVTLSCSPISGHRSVSWYQQTPGQGLQFLFEYFSETQRNKGNFPGRFSGRQFSNSRSEMNVSTLELGDSALYLCASSYETGMFTEAFFGQGTRLTVV.

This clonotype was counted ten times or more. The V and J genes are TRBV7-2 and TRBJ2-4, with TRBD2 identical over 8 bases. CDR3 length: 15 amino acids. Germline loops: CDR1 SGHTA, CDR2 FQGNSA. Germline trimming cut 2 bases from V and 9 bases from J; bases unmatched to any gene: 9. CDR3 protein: CASSLYSGTRVIQYF. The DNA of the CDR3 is TGTGCCAGCAGCTTATATAGCGGGACTAGAGTCATTCAGTACTTC.

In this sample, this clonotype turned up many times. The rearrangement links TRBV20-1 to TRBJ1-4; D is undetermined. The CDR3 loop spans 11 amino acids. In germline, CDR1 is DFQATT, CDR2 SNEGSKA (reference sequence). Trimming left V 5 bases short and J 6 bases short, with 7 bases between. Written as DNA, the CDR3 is TGCAGTGCTTACGGGGATGAAAAACTGTTTTTT. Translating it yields CSAYGDEKLFF.

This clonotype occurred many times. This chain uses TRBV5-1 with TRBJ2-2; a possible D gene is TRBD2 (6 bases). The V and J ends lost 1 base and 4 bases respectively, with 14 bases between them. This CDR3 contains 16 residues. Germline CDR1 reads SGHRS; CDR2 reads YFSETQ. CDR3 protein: CASSLFSGRSTGELFF. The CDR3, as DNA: TGCGCCAGCAGCTTGTTCTCCGGGAGAAGCACCGGGGAGCTGTTTTTT. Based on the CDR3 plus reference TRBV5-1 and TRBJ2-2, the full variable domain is KAGVTQTPRYLIKTRGQQVTLSCSPISGHRSVSWYQQTPGQGLQFLFEYFSETQRNKGNFPGRFSGRQFSNSRSEMNVSTLELGDSALYLCASSLFSGRSTGELFFGEGSRLTVL.

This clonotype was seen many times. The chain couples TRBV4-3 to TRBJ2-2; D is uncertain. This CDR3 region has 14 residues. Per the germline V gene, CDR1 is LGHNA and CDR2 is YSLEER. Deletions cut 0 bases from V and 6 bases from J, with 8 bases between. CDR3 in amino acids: CASSQDWSPGELFF. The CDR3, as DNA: TGCGCCAGCAGCCAAGATTGGTCCCCCGGGGAGCTGTTTTTT.

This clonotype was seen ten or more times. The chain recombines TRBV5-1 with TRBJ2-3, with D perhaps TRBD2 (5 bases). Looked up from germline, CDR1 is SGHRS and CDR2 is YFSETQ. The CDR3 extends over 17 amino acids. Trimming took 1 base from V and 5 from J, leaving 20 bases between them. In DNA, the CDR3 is TGCGCCAGCAGCTTGTTCTCACCCGGGCCCGAGGGAGATACGCAGTATTTT. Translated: CASSLFSPGPEGDTQYF.

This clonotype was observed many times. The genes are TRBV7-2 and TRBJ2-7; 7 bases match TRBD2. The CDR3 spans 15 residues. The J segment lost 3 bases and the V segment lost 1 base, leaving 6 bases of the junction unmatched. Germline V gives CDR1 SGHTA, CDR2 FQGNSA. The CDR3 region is CASSLDLGGSYEQYF. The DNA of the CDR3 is TGTGCCAGCAGCTTAGATCTGGGAGGGAGCTACGAGCAGTACTTC.

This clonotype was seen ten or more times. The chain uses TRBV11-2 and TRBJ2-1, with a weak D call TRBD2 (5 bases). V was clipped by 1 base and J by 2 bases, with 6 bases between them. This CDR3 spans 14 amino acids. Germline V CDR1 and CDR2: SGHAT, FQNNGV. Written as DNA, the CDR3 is TGTGCCAGCAGCTTAGCACTAGCCTACAATGAGCAGTTCTTC. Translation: CASSLALAYNEQFF.

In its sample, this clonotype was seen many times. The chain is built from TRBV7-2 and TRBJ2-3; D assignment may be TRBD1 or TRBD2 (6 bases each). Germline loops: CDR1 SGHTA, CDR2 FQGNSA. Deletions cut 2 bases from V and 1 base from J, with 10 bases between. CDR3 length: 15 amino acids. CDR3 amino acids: CASSLSGAGTDTQYF. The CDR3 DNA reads TGTGCCAGCAGCTTATCGGGGGCGGGCACAGATACGCAGTATTTT.

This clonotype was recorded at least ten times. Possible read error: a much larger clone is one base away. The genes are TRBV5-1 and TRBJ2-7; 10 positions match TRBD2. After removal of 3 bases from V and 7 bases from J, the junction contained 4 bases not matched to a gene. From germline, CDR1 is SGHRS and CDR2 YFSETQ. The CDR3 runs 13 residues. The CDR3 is CASSSGLAKEQYF. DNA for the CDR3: TGCGCCAGCAGCTCGGGACTAGCGAAAGAGCAGTACTTC.

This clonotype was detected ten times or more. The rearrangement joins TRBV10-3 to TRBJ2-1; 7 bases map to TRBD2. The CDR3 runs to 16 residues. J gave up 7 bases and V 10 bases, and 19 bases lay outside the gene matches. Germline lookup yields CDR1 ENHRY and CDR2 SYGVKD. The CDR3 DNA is TGTGCCAACCCCCGAGGGGCTAGCGGACTCGTGAATGAGCAGTTCTTC. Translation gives CANPRGASGLVNEQFF.

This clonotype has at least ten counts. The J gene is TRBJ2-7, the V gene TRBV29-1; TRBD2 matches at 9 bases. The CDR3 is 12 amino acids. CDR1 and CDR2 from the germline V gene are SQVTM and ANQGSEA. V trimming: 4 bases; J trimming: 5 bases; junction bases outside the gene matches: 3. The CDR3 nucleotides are TGCAGCGTTGTTAGCGGGAGTGACGAGCAGTACTTC. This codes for CSVVSGSDEQYF.

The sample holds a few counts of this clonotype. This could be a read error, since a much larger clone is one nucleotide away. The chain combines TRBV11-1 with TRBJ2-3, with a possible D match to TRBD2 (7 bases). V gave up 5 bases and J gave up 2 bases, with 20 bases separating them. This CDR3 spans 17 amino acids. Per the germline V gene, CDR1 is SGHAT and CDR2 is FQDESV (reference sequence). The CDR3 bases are TGTGCCAGCAGCCTCGGACTAGAGGGGGGATTCACAGATACGCAGTATTTT. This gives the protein CASSLGLEGGFTDTQYF.

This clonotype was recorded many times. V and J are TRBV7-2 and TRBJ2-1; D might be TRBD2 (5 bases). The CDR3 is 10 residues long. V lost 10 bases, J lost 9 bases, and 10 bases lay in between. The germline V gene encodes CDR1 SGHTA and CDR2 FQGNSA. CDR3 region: CAIGGGEQFF. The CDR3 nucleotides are TGTGCCATCGGAGGCGGTGAGCAGTTCTTC.